These 15 T cell receptor beta chains were all obtained from the same sample, sequenced in a study of cytomegalovirus exposure and HLA in healthy donors. PCR primers comprised 60 Vbeta and 13 Jbeta primers. Generated by immunoSEQ multiplex PCR, the TCRdb table keeps only in-frame clones and is missing some. There are around 190,000 clones in the sample; over 75% occur only once, and 1.5% to 2% lies in the top ten. What was sequenced was PBMCs. These receptors were obtained from a man aged 18 to 30 in good health and CMV-seronegative.

In this sample, this clone turned up once. This same CDR3 is encoded by further DNA sequences in the sample. The CDR3 spells CASSPTSGQETQYF. Here the CDR3 DNA reads TGTGCCAGCTCACCAACTAGCGGCCAAGAGACCCAGTACTTC. V usage is TRBV18 and J usage is TRBJ2-5, with 8 bases aligning to TRBD2. The ends lost 2 bases at V and 1 base at J; junction bases unmatched: 0. Per germline, CDR1 KGHSH and CDR2 LQKENI. The CDR3 is 14 amino acids. Variable domain in full (rest from reference TRBV18 and TRBJ2-5): NAGVMQNPRHLVRRRGQEARLRCSPMKGHSHVYWYRQLPEEGLKFMVYLQKENIIDESGMPKERFSAEFPKEGPSILRIQQVVRGDSAAYFCASSPTSGQETQYFGPGTRLLVL.

This chain joins TRBV5-1 and TRBJ1-2, with 9 bases aligning to TRBD1. The CDR3 runs 13 residues. V shed 4 bases and J 8 bases; nucleotides not matched to a gene: 6. Germline assignment: CDR1 SGHRS and CDR2 YFSETQ. CDR3 nucleotides: TGCGCCAGCAGCGAAGACAGGGGGGGAGGCTACACCTTC. This sequence encodes CASSEDRGGGYTF.

The chain links TRBV7-2 to TRBJ2-7; TRBD1 matches 8 bases. Germline loops: CDR1 SGHTA, CDR2 FQGNSA. V shed 5 bases, J shed 3 bases, and the junction held 12 bases outside the gene matches. There are 16 residues in the CDR3. CDR3 sequence reads: CASSPIRGQEIYEQYF. The CDR3 nucleotides are TGTGCCAGCAGCCCTATTCGGGGACAGGAGATCTACGAGCAGTACTTC. Complete variable domain (other parts from reference TRBV7-2 and TRBJ2-7): GAGVSQSPSNKVTEKGKDVELRCDPISGHTALYWYRQSLGQGLEFLIYFQGNSAPDKSGLPSDRFSAERTGGSVSTLTIQRTQQEDSAVYLCASSPIRGQEIYEQYFGPGTRLTVT.

This rearrangement joins TRBV4-1 to TRBJ1-2, with D perhaps matching TRBD1 (6 bases). Germline CDR1 reads MGHRA; CDR2 reads YSYEKL. Trimming removed 1 base from V and 2 bases from J, with 17 bases in between. There are 17 residues in the CDR3. CDR3 loop: CASSQGVKGQGNYGYTF. CDR3 DNA sequence: TGCGCCAGCAGCCAAGGGGTTAAGGGGCAGGGGAACTATGGCTACACCTTC.

A few counts support this clone. The genes are TRBV4-3 and TRBJ2-2; TRBD2 might be the D (6 bases). This CDR3 region has 15 residues. Germline CDR1 reads LGHNA; CDR2 reads YSLEER. V was cut by 1 base and J by 5 bases, with 11 bases left in between. CDR3 sequence: CASSQARGETGELFF. The CDR3 DNA reads TGCGCCAGCAGCCAAGCCCGCGGGGAAACCGGGGAGCTGTTTTTT.

V usage is TRBV11-3 and J usage is TRBJ2-7; possibly TRBD2 for D (5 bases). The CDR3 is made up of 14 amino acids. The germline V and J ends were trimmed by 5 bases and 1 base, with 12 bases remaining between them. From germline, CDR1 is SGHNT and CDR2 YENEEA. CDR3 nucleotides: TGTGCCAGCAGCCCTCTAGCTAGTTCCTACGAGCAGTACTTC. Translating it yields CASSPLASSYEQYF.

This chain links TRBV5-4 with TRBJ1-2; 10 bases line up with TRBD1. The CDR3 spans 15 residues. The junction had 6 bases not matched to a gene; V was cut back by 2 bases and J by 5 bases. CDR1 and CDR2 (germline): SGHNT, YYREEE (reference sequence). Here the CDR3 DNA reads TGTGCCAGCAGCTTACGGACAGGGGGAGATTATGGCTACACCTTC. It encodes CASSLRTGGDYGYTF.

The V and J genes are TRBV10-3 and TRBJ1-6; no definite D call. Trimming stripped 0 bases from V and 5 bases from J, with 17 bases between. Germline loops: CDR1 ENHRY, CDR2 SYGVKD. The CDR3 has 18 residues. CDR3 region: CAISESNRPLQNNSPLHF. Written as DNA, the CDR3 is TGTGCCATCAGTGAGTCGAATCGGCCCTTACAGAATAATTCACCCCTCCACTTT.

The chain has TRBV6-4 and TRBJ1-2; TRBD1 aligns across 7 bases. The CDR3 loop spans 13 amino acids. Germline-derived CDR1 and CDR2 are MRHNA and SNTAGT. V shed 2 bases, J shed 7 bases, and the junction held 4 bases outside the gene matches. CDR3 in DNA: TGTGCCAGCAGTGACGACAGGGCTGGTGGCTACACCTTC. It yields the protein CASSDDRAGGYTF.

This chain connects TRBV7-3 to TRBJ2-2; D is uncertain. The CDR3 consists of 17 residues. Germline V CDR1 and CDR2: SGHTA, FQGTGA. Deletions cut 5 bases from V and 1 base from J, with 17 bases between. CDR3 sequence reads: CASSPPGTSKNTGELFF. In DNA form, the CDR3 reads TGTGCCAGCAGCCCCCCGGGTACGTCCAAGAACACCGGGGAGCTGTTTTTT.

CDR3 DNA sequence: TGTGCCAGTAGTATTCGAGATCAGCCCCAGCATTTT. Amino acid sequence: CASSIRDQPQHF. The genes are TRBV19 and TRBJ1-5; D is uncertain. The CDR3 consists of 12 residues. The V gene's germline CDR1 is LNHDA and CDR2 SQIVND (reference sequence). Trimming removed 3 bases from V and 5 bases from J, with 5 bases in between.

The gene calls are TRBV15 and TRBJ1-1; D ambiguous. Germline CDR1 LNHNV, CDR2 YYDKDF (reference sequence). Trimming stripped 5 bases from V and 4 bases from J, with 8 bases between. This CDR3 is 12 amino acids long. CDR3 sequence (DNA): TGTGCCACCAGCTTCGCGGGCACTGAAGCTTTCTTT. It is translated as CATSFAGTEAFF.

This clone was detected only a few times. The chain employs TRBV7-9 and TRBJ2-1, with a tentative D call TRBD1 (6 bases). The V and J ends lost 5 bases and 2 bases respectively, with 13 bases between them. The V gene's germline CDR1 is SEHNR and CDR2 FQNEAQ (reference sequence). The CDR3 contains 15 residues. Here the CDR3 reads CASSTRRQAYNEQFF. The CDR3 coding sequence is TGTGCCAGCAGCACGAGAAGACAGGCCTACAATGAGCAGTTCTTC.

The chain links TRBV6-5 to TRBJ1-3, with D perhaps matching TRBD1 (6 bases). This CDR3 spans 14 amino acids. CDR1 is MNHEY, CDR2 SVGAGI, per germline. Trimming pared 8 bases from V and 4 bases from J, leaving 15 bases between. This CDR3 reads CASGRGGPGNTIYF. As DNA, the CDR3 is TGTGCCAGCGGGCGCGGGGGGCCCGGAAACACCATATATTTT.

The gene calls are TRBV7-2 and TRBJ2-2, with TRBD2 matching over 11 bases. With V trimmed by 0 bases and J by 5 bases, 5 bases remained unmatched. This CDR3 has 17 residues. Germline V gene data show CDR1 as SGHTA and CDR2 as FQGNSA. As DNA, the CDR3 is TGTGCCAGCAGCTTAGCGGGACTAGCGGTGGTGACCGGGGAGCTGTTTTTT. It encodes CASSLAGLAVVTGELFF.